The 18 T cell receptor beta chains presented below share a single source sample, sequenced in a study of CD8+CD57+ T cells in acquired aplastic anemia. Genomic DNA templated the TCR beta VDJ and CDR3 profiling. TCRdb re-derived calls from the reads in MiXCR, one entry per CDR3 protein. The repertoire includes around 190,000 distinct CDR3 sequences, about 59% of them detected once, and 29% sits in the top ten. Sequencing was done on a sample of sorted CD4+, CD8+, or CD8+CD57+ T cells (not recorded which) from PBMCs. The receptors were sampled from a human donor in good health.

V is TRBV9 and J is TRBJ2-1; D might be TRBD2 (5 bases). V gave up 0 bases and J gave up 5 bases, with 12 bases separating them. This CDR3 contains 15 residues. CDR1 and CDR2 from the germline V gene are SGDLS and YYNGEE. CDR3 protein: CASSVVMSGDNEQFF. The CDR3 DNA follows: TGTGCCAGCAGCGTAGTCATGAGCGGTGACAATGAGCAGTTCTTC.

This rearrangement joins TRBV5-1 to TRBJ1-6; D call uncertain. CDR3 length: 16 amino acids. CDR1 and CDR2 (germline): SGHRS, YFSETQ. With 0 bases removed from V and 10 bases from J, the gap between germline ends came to 17 bases. The chain's CDR3 is CASSLDGRVIRSPLHF. The CDR3 region has the DNA TGCGCCAGCAGCTTGGACGGCCGAGTCATCCGGTCACCCCTCCACTTT.

DNA for the CDR3: TGTGCCGCCGGGACGGATAATCAGCCCCAGCATTTT. Its protein is CAAGTDNQPQHF. The chain recombines TRBV10-3 with TRBJ1-5; D is possibly TRBD1 (5 bases). Trimming took 11 bases from V and 4 from J, leaving 12 bases between them. CDR1 ENHRY and CDR2 SYGVKD come from the germline V gene. CDR3 length: 12 residues.

The rearrangement uses TRBV24-1 and TRBJ2-3, with a tentative D call TRBD2 (5 bases). V shed 2 bases and J shed 2 bases, with 13 bases lying between them. This CDR3 is 16 amino acids long. Germline CDR1 is KGHDR and CDR2 is SFDVKD. The CDR3 DNA reads as TGTGCCACCAGTGATTCTAGCTTGTTCAACACAGATACGCAGTATTTT. Residues: CATSDSSLFNTDTQYF.

Remarks on this clonotype: A read error may account for a junction end that differs from germline. The chain couples TRBV10-3 to TRBJ2-7; D is tentatively TRBD1 or TRBD2 (5 bases each). This CDR3 is 12 amino acids long. Germline loops: CDR1 ENHRY, CDR2 SYGVKD. The CDR3 loop reads CAIGTGSYEQCF. The CDR3 bases are TGTGCCATCGGGACGGGTTCCTACGAGCAGTGCTTC.

The genes are TRBV5-1 and TRBJ2-3; possible D gene TRBD2, 6 bases. This CDR3 comprises 14 residues. Trimming took off 1 base at V and 11 bases at J, with 17 bases between the two ends. The germline gives CDR1 SGHRS, CDR2 YFSETQ. Here the CDR3 reads CASSLIGGVDEQYF. CDR3 in DNA: TGCGCCAGCAGCTTGATTGGAGGGGTCGATGAGCAGTATTTT.

The chain has TRBV20-1 and TRBJ1-1, with D possibly TRBD1 on 5 matching bases. The CDR3 loop spans 14 amino acids. The ends were cut back, 1 base at V and 1 base at J, with 10 bases in the middle. Germline lookup yields CDR1 DFQATT and CDR2 SNEGSKA (reference sequence). The CDR3 sequence is CSARVGAQNTEAFF. The CDR3 nucleotides are TGCAGTGCTAGAGTCGGGGCACAGAACACTGAAGCTTTCTTT.

This chain uses TRBV2 with TRBJ1-6; no reliable D call. The CDR3 consists of 12 residues. V dropped 3 bases and J dropped 10 bases, with 7 bases sitting between them. The germline V gene encodes CDR1 SNHLY and CDR2 FYNNEI. CDR3 in amino acids: CASSETGSPLHF. In DNA form, the CDR3 reads TGTGCCAGCAGTGAGACGGGGTCACCCCTCCACTTT.

V is TRBV10-1 and J is TRBJ1-5; 8 bases line up with TRBD1. CDR3 length: 19 residues. Per germline, CDR1 WNHNN and CDR2 SYGVQD (reference sequence). V lost 3 bases, J lost 0 bases, and 13 bases stayed unmatched. CDR3 region: CASSDHFQPGTGSNQPQHF. CDR3 sequence (DNA): TGCGCCAGCAGTGATCACTTCCAACCCGGGACAGGTAGCAATCAGCCCCAGCATTTT.

V is TRBV10-3 and J is TRBJ2-1, with 15 bases fitting TRBD2. V lost 6 bases to trimming and J lost 7 bases; unmatched junction nucleotides: 1. Germline V gene sequence: CDR1 ENHRY, CDR2 SYGVKD. The CDR3 loop spans 14 amino acids. The CDR3 nucleotides are TGTGCCATCAGGGGGACTAGCGGGAGGAATGAGCAGTTCTTC. This codes for CAIRGTSGRNEQFF.

V gene TRBV20-1 combines with J gene TRBJ2-7; D might be TRBD1 or TRBD2, each matching 5 bases. The CDR3 runs 15 residues. CDR1 is DFQATT, CDR2 SNEGSKA, per germline (reference sequence). Trimming stripped 0 bases from V and 4 bases from J, with 16 bases between. The CDR3 bases are TGCAGTGCTAGAGATCCGGGGCGCAGTGCGTACGAGCAGTACTTC. Its protein is CSARDPGRSAYEQYF.

The chain uses TRBV15 and TRBJ1-3; D remains ambiguous. The CDR3 contains 15 residues. The germline gives CDR1 LNHNV, CDR2 YYDKDF (reference sequence). V was trimmed by 2 bases and J by 0 bases, leaving 8 bases between them. The CDR3 sequence is CATSRQAYSGNTIYF. CDR3 nucleotides: TGTGCCACCAGCAGACAGGCCTACTCTGGAAACACCATATATTTT.

The chain is built from TRBV7-6 and TRBJ2-7; no firm D call. V dropped 1 base and J dropped 4 bases, with 8 bases sitting between them. The CDR3 has 13 amino acids. Germline V gives CDR1 SGHVS, CDR2 FNYEAQ. CDR3 residues: CASSLGNRYEQYF. The CDR3 nucleotides read TGTGCCAGCAGCTTAGGTAATAGGTACGAGCAGTACTTC. Drawing the rest from reference TRBV7-6 and TRBJ2-7, the complete variable domain is GAGVSQSPRYKVTKRGQDVALRCDPISGHVSLYWYRQALGQGPEFLTYFNYEAQQDKSGLPNDRFSAERPEGSISTLTIQRTEQRDSAMYRCASSLGNRYEQYFGPGTRLTVT.

The chain couples TRBV2 to TRBJ1-5; 7 nucleotides match TRBD1. The V gene's germline CDR1 is SNHLY and CDR2 FYNNEI. The CDR3 spans 14 residues. V dropped 6 bases and J dropped 7; count of bases not matched to a gene: 9. CDR3 DNA: TGTGCCAGCAGCGTACAGGGGTTGGGGCAGCCCCAGCATTTT. Its protein product is CASSVQGLGQPQHF.

There are many counts of this clonotype. This chain joins TRBV6-5 and TRBJ1-1, with D perhaps matching TRBD1 (5 bases). Trimming removed 2 bases at V and 1 base at J, with 14 bases between. This CDR3 has 16 residues. Germline-derived CDR1 and CDR2 are MNHEY and SVGAGI. Here the CDR3 DNA reads TGTGCCAGCAGTTACAAATCGGGGGAGAGGAACACTGAAGCTTTCTTT. Its protein product is CASSYKSGERNTEAFF.

V is TRBV7-6 and J is TRBJ2-1; D unclear. Deletions cut 2 bases from V and 8 bases from J, with 7 bases between. CDR3 length: 12 amino acids. The germline V gene has CDR1 SGHVS and CDR2 FNYEAQ. The CDR3 nucleotides read TGTGCCAGCAGCTTATCGGGTCATGAGCAGTTCTTC. As protein: CASSLSGHEQFF.

This rearrangement joins TRBV20-1 to TRBJ1-2, with D possibly TRBD1 on 5 matching bases. The CDR3 extends over 13 amino acids. Trimming shortened V by 0 bases and J by 8 bases, and 13 bases separated the two germline ends. Germline assignment: CDR1 DFQATT and CDR2 SNEGSKA (reference sequence). CDR3 amino acids: CSAREWQGSGYTF. CDR3 nucleotide sequence: TGCAGTGCTAGAGAATGGCAGGGAAGCGGCTACACCTTC.

V is TRBV13 and J is TRBJ1-1; D unresolved. The CDR3 sequence is 15 residues long. The V end was cut by 1 base, the J end by 0 bases, with 9 bases between. Germline-derived CDR1 and CDR2 are PRHDT and FYEKMQ (reference sequence). CDR3 DNA sequence: TGTGCCAGCAGCTTAGAGGAGGGCCTGAACACTGAAGCTTTCTTT. Translating it yields CASSLEEGLNTEAFF.